This TCR beta chain was sequenced during a study of blood T cell repertoires in COVID-19. In the study overall: T cells, B-cell-depleted T cells, or PBMCs supplied cDNA or gDNA.

The assay was immunoSEQ multiplex PCR, and TCRdb's table has in-frame clones only and misses some. The table has about 430,000 clones, about 88% seen once; the top ten hold 1.2% to 1.5%. In the case of this clone: Germline and junction disagree at one end, which may indicate a read error.

The CDR3 has 13 amino acids. Per germline, CDR1 SGHTS and CDR2 YDEGEE. The study drew participants aged about 18 to 89 years from some 25 US areas. Exposed study participants had met a COVID-19 case within 2 weeks before entry. The sample consisted of PBMCs or T cells enriched from blood (not recorded which). The receptor's source is a woman in her late teens or twenties who had been exposed to COVID-19. V and J are TRBV5-8 and TRBJ1-6; D not resolved. The CDR3 DNA is TGTGCCAGCACCTTGTCCTCTAATTCACCCCTCCACTTT. Translated: CASTLSSNSPLHF.